This T cell receptor (beta chain) was captured by sequencing in a study of T cell responses to AZD1222 COVID-19 vaccine. With regard to this clone: Its antigen is not known.

Findings and caveats of the study: Among those given AZD1222, only 5 to 7 were seropositive at baseline. Donors skewed white British and female; clonal diversity was possibly underestimated. With dominance at 160-218 and 743-854, vaccine-associated CD4 TCRs spanned spike. After two AZD1222 doses, spike-specific TCR breadth and depth rose versus day 0.

The V end was cut by 4 bases, the J end by 5 bases, with 11 bases between. The CDR3 totals 13 residues. Germline V gives CDR1 SGHNT, CDR2 YENEEA. Repertoires were generated with immunoSEQ multiplex PCR, while TCRdb's copy carries only in-frame clones and drops some. The sample lists 87,000 or so clones; approximately 91% were seen once. The material sequenced was peripheral blood, taken on day 0 of AZD1222 vaccination. The J gene is TRBJ2-5, the V gene TRBV11-3, with D tentatively TRBD1 (6 bases). This clonotype was obtained from an adult in good health. The CDR3 spells CASSSQGPETQYF. The CDR3 DNA reads TGTGCCAGCAGCTCGCAGGGGCCCGAGACCCAGTACTTC.